The rows below give T cell receptor beta chains drawn from one sample of a study of blood T cell repertoires in COVID-19. Profiled with immunoSEQ multiplex PCR; TCRdb holds only in-frame clones, not every one. The sample includes about 240,000 clones, around 83% of them seen just once. The source material was peripheral blood. The source of these receptors is a woman aged 55-69 years with active or convalescent COVID-19. CDR3s leave out the opening cysteine and the closing phenylalanine or tryptophan. A D gene is named only where the DNA matches it firmly.

ASSLLQNYGYT	NA	TRBV7-9	TRBJ1-2
SASNRGVDGYT	NA	TRBV20-1	TRBJ1-2
ASKVGPVREKLF	NA	TRBV28	TRBJ1-4
ASSFRGGVDTEAF	NA	TRBV5-1	TRBJ1-1
ASSKFGQDYGYT	TRBD1	TRBV9	TRBJ1-2
AWKAGRSLELT	NA	TRBV30	TRBJ1-2
ASSPATGWFSSPLH	NA	TRBV6-2/TRBV6-3	TRBJ1-6
ASSRQGEADEQF	TRBD1	TRBV7-9	TRBJ2-1
ASSWRAPDTDTQY	NA	TRBV7-9	TRBJ2-3
ASSGGQGDGYT	NA	TRBV6-5	TRBJ1-2
ASSSQVRGEQY	NA	TRBV27	TRBJ2-7
ASSPYLGEVTEAF	NA	TRBV6-1	TRBJ1-1
ASAVQIYYGYT	NA	TRBV12-3/TRBV12-4	TRBJ1-2
ASTGGGGQPQH	NA	TRBV6-5	TRBJ1-5
ASSFSAEGPYEQY	NA	TRBV6-4	TRBJ2-7
ASSMAGLGNTIY	NA	TRBV19	TRBJ1-3
ASSPHLGDIVLYGYT	NA	TRBV9	TRBJ1-2
ASSEIAVIHQPQH	NA	TRBV10-2	TRBJ1-5
ASRSSRDYNEKLF	NA	TRBV27	TRBJ1-4
ASSVDLAETDTQY	TRBD2	TRBV9	TRBJ2-3
ASSSGQGWAETQY	TRBD1	TRBV7-9	TRBJ2-5
ASSLRPGFAYEQY	NA	TRBV7-9	TRBJ2-7
ASSSGQGVNTIY	TRBD1	TRBV3-1/TRBV3-2	TRBJ1-3
ASSEWAPSYNEQF	NA	TRBV6-1	TRBJ2-1
ASSSFLSGGDTDTQY	TRBD2	TRBV11-2	TRBJ2-3
ASSPDRGSYGYT	TRBD1	TRBV7-2	TRBJ1-2
ASSQGGNYGYT	TRBD1	TRBV11-2	TRBJ1-2
ASSQDYSDTYEQY	NA	TRBV4-3	TRBJ2-7
ASSFRGTGGPNSGNTIY	TRBD1	TRBV11-2	TRBJ1-3
ASRTGLAGGYEQY	TRBD2	TRBV6-5	TRBJ2-7
ASSPRWDREHYGYT	TRBD1	TRBV7-8	TRBJ1-2
ASSRSLAGRTDTQY	TRBD2	TRBV4-3	TRBJ2-3
ASSDRTFVGYT	NA	TRBV6-5	TRBJ1-2
ASSARGETHSPLH	TRBD1	TRBV7-9	TRBJ1-6
ASSRGTESRNSPLH	TRBD1	TRBV4-1	TRBJ1-6
ASSLDHAGPGANVLT	NA	TRBV5-1	TRBJ2-6